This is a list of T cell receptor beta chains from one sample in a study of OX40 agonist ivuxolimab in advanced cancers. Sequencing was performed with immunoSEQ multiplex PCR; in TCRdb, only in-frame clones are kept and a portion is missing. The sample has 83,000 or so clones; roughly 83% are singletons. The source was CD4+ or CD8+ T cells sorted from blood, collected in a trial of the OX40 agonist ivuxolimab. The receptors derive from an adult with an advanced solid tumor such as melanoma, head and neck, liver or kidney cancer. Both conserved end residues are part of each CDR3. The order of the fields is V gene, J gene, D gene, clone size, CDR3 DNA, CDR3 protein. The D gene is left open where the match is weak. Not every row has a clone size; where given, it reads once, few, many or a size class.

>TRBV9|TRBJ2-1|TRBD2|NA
TGTGCCAGCAGCTACGGGAGGGGCTCCTACAATGAGCAGTTCTTC
CASSYGRGSYNEQFF
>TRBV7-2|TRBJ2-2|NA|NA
TGTGCCAGCAGCATAACGACAGGGACTAACACCGGGGAGCTGTTTTTT
CASSITTGTNTGELFF
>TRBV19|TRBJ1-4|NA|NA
TGTGCCAGTAGACCGTCCGGACAGATAACTAATGAAAAACTGTTTTTT
CASRPSGQITNEKLFF
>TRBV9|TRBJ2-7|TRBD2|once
TGTGCCAGCAGCCCCTCATTGAGCGGGGGCTACGAGCAGTACTTC
CASSPSLSGGYEQYF
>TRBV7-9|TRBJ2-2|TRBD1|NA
TGTGCCAGCAGCTTTAAGGGGACAGGGAGTCCCGGGGAGCTGTTTTTT
CASSFKGTGSPGELFF
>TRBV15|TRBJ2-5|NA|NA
TGTGCCACCAGCATCAGGGGGAGGGAGACCCAGTACTTC
CATSIRGRETQYF
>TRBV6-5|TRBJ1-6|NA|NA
TGTGCCAGCAGTTACTGGGCTCGGAGAAATAATTCACCCCTCCACTTT
CASSYWARRNNSPLHF
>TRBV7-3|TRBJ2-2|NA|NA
TGTGCCAGCAGCTCCCGTGGGGGGGCGCTGAGTTCTCCCGGGGAGCTGTTTTTT
CASSSRGGALSSPGELFF
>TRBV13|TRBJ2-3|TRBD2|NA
TGTGCCAGCAGCCTCCGGACTAGCGGGATAGCAGATACGCAGTATTTT
CASSLRTSGIADTQYF
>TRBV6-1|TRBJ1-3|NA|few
TGTGCCAGCAGAGAGCAGGGATCTGGAAACACCATATATTTT
CASREQGSGNTIYF
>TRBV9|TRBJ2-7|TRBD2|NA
TGTGCCAGCAGCGTAGGGGTCGGGGGGTTATACGAGCAGTACTTC
CASSVGVGGLYEQYF
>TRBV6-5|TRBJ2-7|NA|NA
TGTGCCAGCAGTTACAAGGGGCAGGGGAGCTCCTACGAGCAGTACTTC
CASSYKGQGSSYEQYF
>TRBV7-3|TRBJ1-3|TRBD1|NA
TGTGCCAGCAGCCCGTTGGGACAGGGTGGAAACACCATATATTTT
CASSPLGQGGNTIYF
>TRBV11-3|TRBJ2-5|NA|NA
TGTGCCAGCAGCTTAAAGTACGAGGGGGGAGAGACCCAGTACTTC
CASSLKYEGGETQYF
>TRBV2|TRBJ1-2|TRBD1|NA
TGTGCCAGCAGTGTCTCGGGACAGCTTATCTATGGCTACACCTTC
CASSVSGQLIYGYTF
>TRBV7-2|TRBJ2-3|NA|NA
TGTGCCAGCAGCTTCTGGGCCTCCGCAGATACGCAGTATTTT
CASSFWASADTQYF